The entry below gives a single T cell receptor (beta chain) sequence along with its context. Its specificity is unknown. The repertoire was sequenced with immunoSEQ multiplex PCR; TCRdb's copy has only in-frame clones and lacks some. The data hold about 1,800,000 clones, with roughly 95% observed a single time. This record comes from a study of shared clonotypes between healthy human individuals. The wider study: CD4 naive and memory got three plates each, CD8 naive two, CD8 memory one. General study results and limits: Clonotype sharing across a few donors was observed for roughly 5% of naive CD4 clonotypes. Naive subsets generally exceeded memory subsets in estimated richness.

Terminally differentiated effector memory CD45RA+ cells were left out of the naive CD8 fraction, which was CD45RO-negative and positively selected for CCR7. CDR3 length equals 13 residues. With V trimmed by 5 bases and J by 7 bases, 6 bases remained unmatched. Germline CDR1 reads MDHEN; CDR2 reads SYDVKM. The gene calls are TRBV28 and TRBJ2-7; TRBD1 matches 9 bases. The receptor was isolated from a man between 18 and 35 years old in good health. Source material: naive CD8+ T cells sorted from blood. The CDR3 DNA reads as TGTGCCAGCAGTAAGGGACAGGGCTGGGAGCAGTACTTC. Translation: CASSKGQGWEQYF.